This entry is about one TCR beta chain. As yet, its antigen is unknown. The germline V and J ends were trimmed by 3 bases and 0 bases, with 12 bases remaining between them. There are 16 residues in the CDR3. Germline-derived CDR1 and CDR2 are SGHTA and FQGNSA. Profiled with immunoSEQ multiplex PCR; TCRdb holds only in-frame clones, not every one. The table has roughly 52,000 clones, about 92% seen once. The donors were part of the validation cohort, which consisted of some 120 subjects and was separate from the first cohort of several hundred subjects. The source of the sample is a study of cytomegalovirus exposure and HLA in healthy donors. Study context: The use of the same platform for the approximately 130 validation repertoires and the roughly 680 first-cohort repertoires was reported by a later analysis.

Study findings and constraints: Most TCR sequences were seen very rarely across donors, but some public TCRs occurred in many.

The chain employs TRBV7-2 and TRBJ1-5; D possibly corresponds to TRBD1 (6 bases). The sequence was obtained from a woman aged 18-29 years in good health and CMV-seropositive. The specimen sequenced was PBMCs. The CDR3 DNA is TGTGCCAGCAGCTTTGTGGGGGACACTAGCAATCAGCCCCAGCATTTT. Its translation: CASSFVGDTSNQPQHF.